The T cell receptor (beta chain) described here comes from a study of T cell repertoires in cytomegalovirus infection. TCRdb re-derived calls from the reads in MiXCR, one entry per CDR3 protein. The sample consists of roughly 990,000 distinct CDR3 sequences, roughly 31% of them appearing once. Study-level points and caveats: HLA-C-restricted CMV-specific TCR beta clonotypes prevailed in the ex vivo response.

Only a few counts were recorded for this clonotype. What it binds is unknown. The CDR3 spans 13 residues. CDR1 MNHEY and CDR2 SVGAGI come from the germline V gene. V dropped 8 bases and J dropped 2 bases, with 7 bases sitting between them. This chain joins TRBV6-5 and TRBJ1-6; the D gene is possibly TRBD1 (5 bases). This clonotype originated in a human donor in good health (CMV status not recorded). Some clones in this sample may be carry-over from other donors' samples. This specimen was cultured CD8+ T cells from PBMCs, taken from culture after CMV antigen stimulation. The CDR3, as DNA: TGTGCCAGCTGGGGGGCCTATAATTCACCCCTCCACTTT. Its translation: CASWGAYNSPLHF.